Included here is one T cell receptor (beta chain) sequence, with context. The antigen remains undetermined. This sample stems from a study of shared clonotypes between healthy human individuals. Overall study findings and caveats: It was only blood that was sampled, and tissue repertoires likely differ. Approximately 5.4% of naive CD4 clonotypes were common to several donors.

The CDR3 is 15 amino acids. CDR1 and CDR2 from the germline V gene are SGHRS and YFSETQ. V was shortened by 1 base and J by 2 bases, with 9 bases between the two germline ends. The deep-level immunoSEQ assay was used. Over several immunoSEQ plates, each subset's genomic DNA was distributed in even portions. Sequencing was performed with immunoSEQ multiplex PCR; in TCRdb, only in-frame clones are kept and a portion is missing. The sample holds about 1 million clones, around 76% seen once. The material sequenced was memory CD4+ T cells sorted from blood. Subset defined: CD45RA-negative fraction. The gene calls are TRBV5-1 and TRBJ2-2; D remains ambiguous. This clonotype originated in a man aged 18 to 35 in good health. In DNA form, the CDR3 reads TGCGCCAGCAGCTTGCAAGGTCTCAACACCGGGGAGCTGTTTTTT. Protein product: CASSLQGLNTGELFF.